These T cell receptor beta chains were read from a single sample in a study of spatial heterogeneity in lung cancer. TCRdb fed the 5' RACE reads into MiXCR, producing one record per CDR3 protein. This sample carries almost 7,500 distinct CDR3 sequences, around a tenth of them seen once, and the ten largest clones take roughly 10%. This sample comprised lung tumor tissue, obtained at surgery. Every receptor here comes from a female donor with early-stage non-small cell lung cancer. The CDR3 runs from the conserved cysteine through the conserved F or W. A D gene is named only where the DNA matches it firmly. The size entry is marked missing in some rows and otherwise reads once, few, many or a size class.

v_gene: TRBV11-2; j_gene: TRBJ2-3; d_gene: .; abundance: medium-sized; CDR3aa: CASSLDRDDTQYF; CDR3nt: TGTGCCAGCAGCTTAGATCGCGACGATACGCAGTATTTT
v_gene: TRBV10-3; j_gene: TRBJ2-5; d_gene: TRBD1; abundance: .; CDR3aa: CAIRGTGQETQYF; CDR3nt: TGTGCCATCAGAGGGACAGGCCAAGAGACCCAGTACTTC
v_gene: TRBV11-2; j_gene: TRBJ1-4; d_gene: .; abundance: few; CDR3aa: CASSSDNNEKLFF; CDR3nt: TGTGCCAGCAGCTCGGACAATAATGAAAAACTGTTTTTT
v_gene: TRBV3-1; j_gene: TRBJ1-2; d_gene: .; abundance: .; CDR3aa: CASSVAETYGYTF; CDR3nt: TGTGCCAGCAGCGTCGCGGAGACGTATGGCTACACCTTC
v_gene: TRBV29-1; j_gene: TRBJ2-3; d_gene: .; abundance: medium-sized; CDR3aa: CSVVWGASRADTQYF; CDR3nt: TGCAGCGTTGTATGGGGGGCCTCAAGAGCAGATACGCAGTATTTT
v_gene: TRBV19; j_gene: TRBJ2-7; d_gene: TRBD1; abundance: .; CDR3aa: CASSTDSLPGQGAYEQYF; CDR3nt: TGTGCCAGTAGTACCGATTCTCTACCGGGACAGGGGGCCTACGAGCAGTACTTC
v_gene: TRBV7-2; j_gene: TRBJ2-2; d_gene: TRBD2; abundance: .; CDR3aa: CASSLVIAGTGELFF; CDR3nt: TGTGCCAGCAGCTTAGTAATAGCGGGGACCGGGGAGCTGTTTTTT
v_gene: TRBV6-2/TRBV6-3; j_gene: TRBJ2-1; d_gene: .; abundance: few; CDR3aa: CASRPGRSDNEQFF; CDR3nt: TGTGCCAGCAGACCGGGACGGAGTGACAATGAGCAGTTCTTC
v_gene: TRBV1; j_gene: TRBJ2-3; d_gene: .; abundance: many; CDR3aa: CTSSQPPTSYTQYF; CDR3nt: TGCACCAGCAGCCAACCCCCGACCAGCTATACGCAGTATTTT
v_gene: TRBV29-1; j_gene: TRBJ2-5; d_gene: .; abundance: .; CDR3aa: CSVESGKETQYF; CDR3nt: TGCAGCGTTGAGTCGGGGAAAGAGACCCAGTACTTC
v_gene: TRBV5-4; j_gene: TRBJ2-2; d_gene: TRBD2; abundance: few; CDR3aa: CATRRERDTGELFF; CDR3nt: TGTGCCACTCGGCGGGAGCGCGACACCGGGGAGCTGTTTTTT
v_gene: TRBV5-4; j_gene: TRBJ1-1; d_gene: TRBD1; abundance: few; CDR3aa: CASSSPASTGGWNTEAFF; CDR3nt: TGTGCCAGCAGCTCCCCCGCTTCGACAGGGGGCTGGAACACTGAAGCTTTCTTT
v_gene: TRBV7-8; j_gene: TRBJ1-2; d_gene: TRBD1; abundance: medium-sized; CDR3aa: CASSTGTGGDYGYTF; CDR3nt: TGTGCCAGCAGCACTGGGACAGGGGGCGACTATGGCTACACCTTC
v_gene: TRBV7-6; j_gene: TRBJ2-3; d_gene: .; abundance: .; CDR3aa: CASSGALMVQYF; CDR3nt: TGTGCCAGCAGCGGCGCGTTAATGGTGCAGTATTTT
v_gene: TRBV7-6; j_gene: TRBJ2-3; d_gene: .; abundance: medium-sized; CDR3aa: CASSPFGGPSTDTQYF; CDR3nt: TGTGCCAGCAGCCCTTTCGGGGGACCTAGCACAGATACGCAGTATTTT
v_gene: TRBV6-2/TRBV6-3; j_gene: TRBJ2-7; d_gene: .; abundance: few; CDR3aa: CASSSPDGTYEQYF; CDR3nt: TGTGCCAGCAGTTCCCCCGACGGCACCTACGAGCAGTACTTC
v_gene: TRBV5-5; j_gene: TRBJ2-1; d_gene: .; abundance: few; CDR3aa: CASSRESSYNEQFF; CDR3nt: TGTGCCAGCAGTAGGGAGAGCTCCTACAATGAGCAGTTCTTC
v_gene: TRBV20-1; j_gene: TRBJ2-3; d_gene: .; abundance: medium-sized; CDR3aa: CSARGGRSTDTQYF; CDR3nt: TGCAGTGCTAGAGGCGGCAGGAGCACAGATACGCAGTATTTT
v_gene: TRBV28; j_gene: TRBJ2-3; d_gene: TRBD1; abundance: large; CDR3aa: CASGGTGGSDTQYF; CDR3nt: TGTGCCAGCGGGGGGACAGGGGGTTCAGATACGCAGTATTTT
v_gene: TRBV10-2; j_gene: TRBJ2-3; d_gene: TRBD1; abundance: .; CDR3aa: CASSETGARITDTQYF; CDR3nt: TGCGCCAGCAGTGAGACAGGGGCGCGGATCACAGATACGCAGTATTTT
v_gene: TRBV12-3/TRBV12-4; j_gene: TRBJ2-7; d_gene: .; abundance: .; CDR3aa: CASSPFRFGEQYF; CDR3nt: TGTGCCAGCAGTCCATTTAGGTTCGGCGAGCAGTACTTC
v_gene: TRBV9; j_gene: TRBJ2-1; d_gene: TRBD2; abundance: few; CDR3aa: CASSERDSKYNEQFF; CDR3nt: TGTGCCAGCAGCGAGCGGGACTCGAAATACAATGAGCAGTTCTTC
v_gene: TRBV20-1; j_gene: TRBJ2-5; d_gene: .; abundance: medium-sized; CDR3aa: CSAPRGQGMETQYF; CDR3nt: TGCAGTGCTCCCCGGGGGCAGGGGATGGAGACCCAGTACTTC
v_gene: TRBV9; j_gene: TRBJ2-3; d_gene: TRBD1; abundance: few; CDR3aa: CASSIRDRVADTQYF; CDR3nt: TGTGCCAGCAGCATCCGGGACAGGGTGGCAGATACGCAGTATTTT
v_gene: TRBV9; j_gene: TRBJ2-7; d_gene: .; abundance: many; CDR3aa: CASSVGAGASIYEQYF; CDR3nt: TGTGCCAGCAGCGTAGGAGCAGGGGCTTCCATCTACGAGCAGTACTTC
v_gene: TRBV10-3; j_gene: TRBJ1-2; d_gene: .; abundance: .; CDR3aa: CAISDGNSPNYGYTF; CDR3nt: TGTGCCATCAGTGACGGGAATTCCCCTAACTATGGCTACACCTTC
v_gene: TRBV7-2; j_gene: TRBJ1-3; d_gene: .; abundance: medium-sized; CDR3aa: CASSLDGGNTIYF; CDR3nt: TGTGCCAGCAGCTTGGACGGCGGAAACACCATATATTTT
v_gene: TRBV12-3/TRBV12-4; j_gene: TRBJ2-2; d_gene: .; abundance: .; CDR3aa: CASGGFTGELFF; CDR3nt: TGTGCCAGCGGTGGATTCACCGGGGAGCTGTTTTTT
v_gene: TRBV20-1; j_gene: TRBJ2-5; d_gene: TRBD2; abundance: .; CDR3aa: CSALGQAGGNQETQYF; CDR3nt: TGCAGTGCCCTTGGTCAAGCGGGGGGAAACCAAGAGACCCAGTACTTC
v_gene: TRBV28; j_gene: TRBJ2-5; d_gene: TRBD1; abundance: medium-sized; CDR3aa: CASSFPDRGQETQYF; CDR3nt: TGTGCCAGCAGTTTTCCGGACAGGGGCCAAGAGACCCAGTACTTC
v_gene: TRBV5-1; j_gene: TRBJ2-1; d_gene: .; abundance: .; CDR3aa: CASSYRRGQGPYNEQFF; CDR3nt: TGCGCCAGCAGCTACCGTCGGGGCCAGGGCCCCTACAATGAGCAGTTCTTC
v_gene: TRBV29-1; j_gene: TRBJ1-1; d_gene: .; abundance: medium-sized; CDR3aa: CSVAMGNTGAEAFF; CDR3nt: TGCAGCGTTGCGATGGGAAACACGGGAGCTGAAGCTTTCTTT
v_gene: TRBV5-1; j_gene: TRBJ2-1; d_gene: TRBD2; abundance: .; CDR3aa: CASSSGLAGARGHLFF; CDR3nt: TGCGCCAGCAGCTCGGGACTAGCGGGGGCGCGCGGTCATCTGTTCTTC
v_gene: TRBV7-2; j_gene: TRBJ1-1; d_gene: TRBD1; abundance: .; CDR3aa: CASSSDRGSEAFF; CDR3nt: TGTGCCAGCAGCTCAGACAGGGGTTCTGAAGCTTTCTTT
v_gene: TRBV5-1; j_gene: TRBJ2-4; d_gene: .; abundance: few; CDR3aa: CASSLGPGVAKNIQYF; CDR3nt: TGCGCCAGCAGCTTGGGGCCCGGAGTAGCCAAAAACATTCAGTACTTC
v_gene: TRBV20-1; j_gene: TRBJ1-1; d_gene: .; abundance: many; CDR3aa: CSARVSGLWTEAFF; CDR3nt: TGCAGTGCTAGAGTTTCAGGGTTGTGGACTGAAGCTTTCTTT
v_gene: TRBV9; j_gene: TRBJ2-1; d_gene: .; abundance: few; CDR3aa: CASSVVADFYNEQFF; CDR3nt: TGTGCCAGCAGCGTAGTAGCAGATTTCTACAATGAGCAGTTCTTC
v_gene: TRBV6-2/TRBV6-3; j_gene: TRBJ2-3; d_gene: .; abundance: .; CDR3aa: CASSPAGIRDTQYF; CDR3nt: TGTGCCAGCAGTCCCGCGGGGATCCGAGATACGCAGTATTTT
v_gene: TRBV19; j_gene: TRBJ1-5; d_gene: TRBD1; abundance: .; CDR3aa: CASRTGPNQPQHF; CDR3nt: TGTGCCAGTAGGACAGGGCCCAATCAGCCCCAGCATTTT
v_gene: TRBV29-1; j_gene: TRBJ1-5; d_gene: TRBD1; abundance: medium-sized; CDR3aa: CSVEAGGGQPQHF; CDR3nt: TGCAGCGTTGAAGCAGGGGGCGGTCAGCCCCAGCATTTT